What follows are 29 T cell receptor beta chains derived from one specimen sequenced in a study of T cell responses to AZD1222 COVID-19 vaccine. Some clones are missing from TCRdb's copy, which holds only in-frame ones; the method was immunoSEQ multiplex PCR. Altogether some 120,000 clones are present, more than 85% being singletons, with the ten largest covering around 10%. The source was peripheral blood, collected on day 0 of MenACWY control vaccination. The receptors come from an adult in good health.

The DNA for the CDR3 is TGTGCCAGCAGCGTAGCCGGGACAGGGCTAGGGGAGCAGTACTTC. Protein: CASSVAGTGLGEQYF. The chain has TRBV9 and TRBJ2-7; 9 bases fit TRBD1. The CDR3 is 15 amino acids. V was clipped by 0 bases and J by 7 bases; unmatched bases: 8. The germline gives CDR1 SGDLS, CDR2 YYNGEE.

Here the CDR3 DNA reads TGTGCCAGCAGTGAACCCGGACTAGAGTCCACAGATACGCAGTATTTT. Translation gives CASSEPGLESTDTQYF. This sequence joins TRBV6-1 and TRBJ2-3; TRBD2 aligns across 7 bases. V lost 2 bases, J lost 2 bases, and 7 bases stayed unmatched. This CDR3 contains 16 residues. Germline loops: CDR1 MNHNS, CDR2 SASEGT.

This CDR3 is CASSDRDRGLFF. The CDR3 region has the DNA TGTGCCAGCAGCGACCGGGACAGGGGGCTTTTCTTT. The rearrangement uses TRBV25-1 and TRBJ1-1; 12 bases line up with TRBD1. With V trimmed by 6 bases and J by 13 bases, 6 bases remained unmatched. Germline CDR1 MGHDK, CDR2 SYGVNS. CDR3 length: 12 residues.

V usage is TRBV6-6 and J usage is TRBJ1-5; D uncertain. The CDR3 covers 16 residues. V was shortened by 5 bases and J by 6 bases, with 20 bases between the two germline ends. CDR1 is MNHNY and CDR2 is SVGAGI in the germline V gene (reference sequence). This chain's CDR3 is CASSRFRESPGQPQHF. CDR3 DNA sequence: TGTGCCAGCAGTCGATTCCGGGAGTCCCCGGGTCAGCCCCAGCATTTT.

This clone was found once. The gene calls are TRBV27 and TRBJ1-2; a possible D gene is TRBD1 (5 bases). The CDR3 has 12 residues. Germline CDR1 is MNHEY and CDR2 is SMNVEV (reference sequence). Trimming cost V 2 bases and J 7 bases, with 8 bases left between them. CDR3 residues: CASSLAGAGYTF. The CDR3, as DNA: TGTGCCAGCAGTTTAGCCGGGGCTGGCTACACCTTC.

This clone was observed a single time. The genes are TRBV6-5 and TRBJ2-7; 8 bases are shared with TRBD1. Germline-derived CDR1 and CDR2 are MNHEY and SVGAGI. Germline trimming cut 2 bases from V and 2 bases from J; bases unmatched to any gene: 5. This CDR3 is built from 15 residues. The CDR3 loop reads CASSYQGAGAYEQYF. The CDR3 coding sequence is TGTGCCAGCAGTTACCAGGGGGCAGGAGCCTACGAGCAGTACTTC.

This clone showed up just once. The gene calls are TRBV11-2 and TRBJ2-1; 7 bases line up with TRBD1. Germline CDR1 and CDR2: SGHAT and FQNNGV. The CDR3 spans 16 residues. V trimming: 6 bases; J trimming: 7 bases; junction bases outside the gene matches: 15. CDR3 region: CASSWDTGTAFNEQFF. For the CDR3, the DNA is TGTGCCAGCAGTTGGGACACCGGGACAGCGTTTAATGAGCAGTTCTTC.

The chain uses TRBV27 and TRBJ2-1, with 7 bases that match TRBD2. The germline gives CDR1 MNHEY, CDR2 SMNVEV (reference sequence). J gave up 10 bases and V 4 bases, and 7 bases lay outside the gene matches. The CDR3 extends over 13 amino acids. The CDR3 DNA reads TGTGCCAGCAGTTCCGGGAGGAAATCGGAGCAGTTCTTC. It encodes CASSSGRKSEQFF.

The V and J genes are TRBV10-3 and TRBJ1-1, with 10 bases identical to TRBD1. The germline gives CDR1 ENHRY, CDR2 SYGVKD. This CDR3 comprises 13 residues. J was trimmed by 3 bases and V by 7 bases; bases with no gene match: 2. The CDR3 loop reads CAITGTGDTEAFF. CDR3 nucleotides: TGTGCCATCACCGGGACAGGGGACACTGAAGCTTTCTTT.

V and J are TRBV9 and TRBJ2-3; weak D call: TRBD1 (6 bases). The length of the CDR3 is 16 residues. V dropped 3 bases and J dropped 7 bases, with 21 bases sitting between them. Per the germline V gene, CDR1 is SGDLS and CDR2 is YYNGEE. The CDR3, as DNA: TGTGCCAGCAGCGCAACAGGGACCCCTCTAGTCCATACGCAGTATTTT. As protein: CASSATGTPLVHTQYF.

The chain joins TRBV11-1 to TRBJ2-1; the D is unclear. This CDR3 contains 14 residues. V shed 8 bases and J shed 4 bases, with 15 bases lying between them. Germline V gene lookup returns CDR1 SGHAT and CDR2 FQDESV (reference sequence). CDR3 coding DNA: TGTGCCAGCCAATGGACCCAGGAGTACAATGAGCAGTTCTTC. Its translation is CASQWTQEYNEQFF.

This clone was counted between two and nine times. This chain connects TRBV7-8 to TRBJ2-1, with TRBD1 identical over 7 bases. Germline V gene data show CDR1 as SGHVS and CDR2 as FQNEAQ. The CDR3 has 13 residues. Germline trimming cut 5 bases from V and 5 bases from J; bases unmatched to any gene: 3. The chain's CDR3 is CASSRDRNNEQFF. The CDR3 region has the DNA TGTGCCAGCAGCCGGGACAGAAACAATGAGCAGTTCTTC.

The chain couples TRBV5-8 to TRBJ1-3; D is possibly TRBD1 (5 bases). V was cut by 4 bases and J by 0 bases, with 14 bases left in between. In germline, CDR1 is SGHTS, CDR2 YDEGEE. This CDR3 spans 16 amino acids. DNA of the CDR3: TGTGCCAGCAGCCCTTTTGATGGGGGCTCTGGAAACACCATATATTTT. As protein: CASSPFDGGSGNTIYF. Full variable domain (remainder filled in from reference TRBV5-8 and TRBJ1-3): EAGVTQSPTHLIKTRGQQATLRCSPISGHTSVYWYQQALGLGLQFLLWYDEGEERNRGNFPPRFSGRQFPNYSSELNVNALELEDSALYLCASSPFDGGSGNTIYFGEGSWLTVV.

The CDR3 sequence: CATSDLPTGSGYTF. Here the CDR3 DNA reads TGTGCCACCAGTGATTTGCCTACAGGGTCGGGCTACACCTTC. The chain carries TRBV24-1 and TRBJ1-2; maybe TRBD1 (6 bases). Looked up from germline, CDR1 is KGHDR and CDR2 is SFDVKD. V was clipped by 0 bases and J by 8 bases, with 12 bases between them. There are 14 residues in the CDR3.

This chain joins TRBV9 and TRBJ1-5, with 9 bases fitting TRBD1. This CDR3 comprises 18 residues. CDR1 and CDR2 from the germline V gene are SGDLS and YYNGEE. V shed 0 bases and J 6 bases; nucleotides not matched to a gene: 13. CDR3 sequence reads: CASSVGSFDRGSGQPQHF. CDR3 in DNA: TGTGCCAGCAGCGTAGGTTCGTTTGACAGGGGGTCAGGTCAGCCCCAGCATTTT.

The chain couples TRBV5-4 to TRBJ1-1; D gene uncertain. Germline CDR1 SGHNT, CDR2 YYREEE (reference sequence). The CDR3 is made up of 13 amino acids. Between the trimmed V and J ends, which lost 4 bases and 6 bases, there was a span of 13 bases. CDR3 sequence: CASSLWPEAEAFF. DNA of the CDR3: TGTGCCAGCAGCCTTTGGCCGGAAGCTGAAGCTTTCTTT.

The CDR3, as DNA: TGCAGCGTTAGGGACAGGGTGTTGAACACTGAAGCTTTCTTT. Amino acids: CSVRDRVLNTEAFF. The chain links TRBV29-1 to TRBJ1-1; 9 nucleotides align to TRBD1. The CDR3 length is 14 residues. The trim removed 5 bases at V and 0 bases at J, leaving 4 bases unmatched. CDR1 and CDR2 from the germline V gene are SQVTM and ANQGSEA.

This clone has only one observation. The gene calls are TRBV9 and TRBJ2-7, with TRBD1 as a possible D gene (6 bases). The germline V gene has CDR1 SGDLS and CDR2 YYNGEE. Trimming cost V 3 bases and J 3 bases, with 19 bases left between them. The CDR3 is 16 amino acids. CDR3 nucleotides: TGTGCCAGCAGCGCGAACAGGGTAAGGGGCCGCTACGAGCAGTACTTC. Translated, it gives CASSANRVRGRYEQYF.

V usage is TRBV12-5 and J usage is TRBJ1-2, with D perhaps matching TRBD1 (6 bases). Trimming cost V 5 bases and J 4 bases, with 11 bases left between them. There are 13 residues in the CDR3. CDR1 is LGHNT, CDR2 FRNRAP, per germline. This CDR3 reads CASGRGSPYGYTF. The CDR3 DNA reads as TGTGCTAGTGGTAGGGGGAGCCCCTATGGCTACACCTTC.

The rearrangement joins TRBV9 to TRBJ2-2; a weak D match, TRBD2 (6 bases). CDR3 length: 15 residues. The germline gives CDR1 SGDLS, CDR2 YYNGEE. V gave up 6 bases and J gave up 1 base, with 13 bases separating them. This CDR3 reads CASTRVAENTGELFF. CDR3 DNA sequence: TGTGCCAGCACCCGGGTAGCGGAGAACACCGGGGAGCTGTTTTTT.

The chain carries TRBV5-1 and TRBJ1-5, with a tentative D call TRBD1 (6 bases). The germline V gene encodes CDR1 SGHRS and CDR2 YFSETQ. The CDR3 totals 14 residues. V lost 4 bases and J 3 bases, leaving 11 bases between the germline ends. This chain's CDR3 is CASSPTGPNQPQHF. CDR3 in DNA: TGCGCCAGCAGCCCAACAGGGCCCAATCAGCCCCAGCATTTT.

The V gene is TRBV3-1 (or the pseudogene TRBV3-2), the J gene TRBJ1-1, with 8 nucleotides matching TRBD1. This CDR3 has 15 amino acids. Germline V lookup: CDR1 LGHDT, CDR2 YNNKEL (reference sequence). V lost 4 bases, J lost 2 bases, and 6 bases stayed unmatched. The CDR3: CASSPRDRPNTEAFF. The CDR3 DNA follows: TGTGCCAGCAGCCCTCGGGACAGGCCCAACACTGAAGCTTTCTTT.

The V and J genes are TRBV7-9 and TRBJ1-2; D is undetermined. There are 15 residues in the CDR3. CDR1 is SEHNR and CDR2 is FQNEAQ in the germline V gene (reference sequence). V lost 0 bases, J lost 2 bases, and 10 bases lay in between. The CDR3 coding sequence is TGTGCCAGCAGCTTAGCTGGTAGTTCGAACTATGGCTACACCTTC. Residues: CASSLAGSSNYGYTF.

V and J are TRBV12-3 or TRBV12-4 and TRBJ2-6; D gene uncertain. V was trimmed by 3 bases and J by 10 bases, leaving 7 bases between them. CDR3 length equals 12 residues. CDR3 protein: CASSFRENVLTF. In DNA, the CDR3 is TGTGCCAGCAGTTTCCGCGAAAACGTCCTGACTTTC.

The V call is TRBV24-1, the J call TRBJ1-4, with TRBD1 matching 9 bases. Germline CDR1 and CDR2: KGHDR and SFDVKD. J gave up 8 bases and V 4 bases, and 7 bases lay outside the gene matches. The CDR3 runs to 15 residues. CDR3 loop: CATSEGNRGREKLFF. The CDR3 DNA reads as TGTGCCACCAGTGAGGGAAACAGGGGGCGCGAAAAACTGTTTTTT.

The CDR3: CASSFGNAVNGYTF. CDR3 bases: TGTGCCAGCAGCTTTGGGAATGCGGTAAATGGCTACACCTTC. The chain carries TRBV5-4 and TRBJ1-2; D is undetermined. Looked up from germline, CDR1 is SGHNT and CDR2 is YYREEE (reference sequence). Trimming shortened V by 2 bases and J by 6 bases, and 14 bases separated the two germline ends. This CDR3 has 14 residues.

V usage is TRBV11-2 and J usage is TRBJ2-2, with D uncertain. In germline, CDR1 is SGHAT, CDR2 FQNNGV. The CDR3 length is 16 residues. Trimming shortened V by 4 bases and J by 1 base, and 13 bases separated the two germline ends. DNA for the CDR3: TGTGCCAGCAGCTCCTGGGCACCTGGGAACACCGGGGAGCTGTTTTTT. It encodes CASSSWAPGNTGELFF.

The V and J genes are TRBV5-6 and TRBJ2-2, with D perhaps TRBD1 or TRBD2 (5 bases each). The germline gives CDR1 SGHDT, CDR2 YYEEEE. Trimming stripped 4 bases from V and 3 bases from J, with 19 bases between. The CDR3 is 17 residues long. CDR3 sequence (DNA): TGTGCCAGCAGCCCCGACAGAGGGACCGCAGACACCGGGGAGCTGTTTTTT. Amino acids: CASSPDRGTADTGELFF.

The CDR3 DNA sequence: TGTGCCAGCAGTCCGGGGGATCTGGAGCAGTACTTC. It specifies CASSPGDLEQYF. J is TRBJ2-7 and V is TRBV7-9, with D perhaps TRBD2 (6 bases). In germline, CDR1 is SEHNR, CDR2 FQNEAQ (reference sequence). The CDR3 is 12 residues long. V was trimmed by 6 bases and J by 7 bases, leaving 13 bases between them.